This T cell receptor (beta chain) was retrieved from a study of shared clonotypes between healthy human individuals. Assay: immunoSEQ multiplex PCR; the TCRdb copy retains only in-frame clones and omits some. The sample records around 2.1 million clones, more than 85% being singletons. The naive CD8 population came from CD45RO-negative cells selected for CCR7, without terminally differentiated effector memory CD45RA+ cells. V lost 5 bases to trimming and J lost 2 bases; unmatched junction nucleotides: 15. Per germline, CDR1 SGHTA and CDR2 FQGNSA. The CDR3 is 17 residues long. This chain uses TRBV7-2 with TRBJ2-7; TRBD1 matches at 7 bases. This TCR derives from a man younger than 30 in good health. Some clones in this sample may be carry-over from other donors' samples. The sequenced sample consisted of naive CD8+ T cells from PBMCs. CDR3 bases: TGTGCCAGCAGCCCTAGAGGCCCTAGGACAGGACCCTACGAGCAGTACTTC. It translates to CASSPRGPRTGPYEQYF. The full variable domain, its missing parts supplied by reference TRBV7-2 and TRBJ2-7, is GAGVSQSPSNKVTEKGKDVELRCDPISGHTALYWYRQSLGQGLEFLIYFQGNSAPDKSGLPSDRFSAERTGGSVSTLTIQRTQQEDSAVYLCASSPRGPRTGPYEQYFGPGTRLTVT.